Following are 10 T cell receptor beta chains from one sample sequenced in a study of blood T cell dynamics during melanoma immunotherapy. Described time point: pre-treatment baseline. The table came from immunoSEQ multiplex PCR; TCRdb's copy has only in-frame clones and leaves some out. The sample comprises some 13,000 clones, just over 90% of which are singletons, and 0.18% rests with the top ten. Sequencing used effector memory CD8+ T cells from blood, obtained from a patient treated with checkpoint blockade. The receptors derive from a human donor with melanoma.

J is TRBJ2-4 and V is TRBV6-6; D is perhaps TRBD1 or TRBD2 (5 bases each). V was shortened by 4 bases and J by 10 bases, with 14 bases between the two germline ends. There are 13 residues in the CDR3. Germline V gene sequence: CDR1 MNHNY, CDR2 SVGAGI (reference sequence). The CDR3 DNA sequence: TGTGCCAGCAGTTTATCCAGGGACGGTATTCAGTACTTC. Protein product: CASSLSRDGIQYF.

This rearrangement joins TRBV10-1 to TRBJ2-2; no clear D gene. Germline assignment: CDR1 WNHNN and CDR2 SYGVQD (reference sequence). The V and J ends lost 5 bases and 6 bases respectively, with 25 bases between them. CDR3 length: 18 residues. Here the CDR3 DNA reads TGCGCCAGCAGTCCAAAAACCCTTCCGCAGGTCAGGCCCGGGGAGCTGTTTTTT. Protein: CASSPKTLPQVRPGELFF.

The chain carries TRBV6-5 and TRBJ1-5; D possibly corresponds to TRBD1 (5 bases). The CDR3 consists of 13 residues. The germline CDR1 and CDR2 sequences are MNHEY and SVGAGI. V was pared by 0 bases and J by 6 bases, with 6 bases between. The CDR3 region is CASSYSGRQPQHF. In DNA form, the CDR3 reads TGTGCCAGCAGTTACTCGGGGCGTCAGCCCCAGCATTTT.

The chain uses TRBV9 and TRBJ2-7; 7 nucleotides align to TRBD1. The V and J ends lost 3 bases and 6 bases, in that order; junction bases with no gene match: 9. From germline, CDR1 is SGDLS and CDR2 YYNGEE. The CDR3 consists of 14 residues. The chain's CDR3 is CASSGWDSSSEQYF. CDR3 nucleotides: TGTGCCAGCAGCGGATGGGACAGTAGTTCCGAGCAGTACTTC.

The sample holds a few counts of this clone. The J gene is TRBJ1-1, the V gene TRBV2; 8 positions match TRBD1. J lost 0 bases, V lost 4 bases, and 7 bases had no gene match. Germline CDR1 and CDR2: SNHLY and FYNNEI. This CDR3 has 16 residues. The CDR3 nucleotides are TGTGCCAGCAGTGTTCCCCCGACAGGGGTGAACACTGAAGCTTTCTTT. Amino acid sequence: CASSVPPTGVNTEAFF.

The chain is built from TRBV5-1 and TRBJ2-7; D gene unclear. The CDR3 is made up of 13 amino acids. From germline, CDR1 is SGHRS and CDR2 YFSETQ. Trimming pared 4 bases from V and 0 bases from J, leaving 8 bases between. CDR3 in amino acids: CASSIQDSYEQYF. The CDR3 nucleotides read TGCGCCAGCAGCATACAAGACTCCTACGAGCAGTACTTC.

This chain links TRBV5-3 with TRBJ2-7; 10 nucleotides match TRBD1. TRBV5-3 is given ORF status, its function remaining uncertain. The trim removed 4 bases at V and 7 bases at J, leaving 8 bases unmatched. The CDR3 length is 14 residues. The CDR3 DNA reads as TGTGCCAGAAGCCCGACAGGGGGCTTGGTGGAGCAGTACTTC. This gives the protein CARSPTGGLVEQYF.

V gene TRBV9 combines with J gene TRBJ2-3; D is unclear. CDR1 is SGDLS, CDR2 YYNGEE, per germline. Trimming cost V 4 bases and J 5 bases, with 8 bases left between them. CDR3 length: 12 amino acids. CDR3 DNA sequence: TGTGCCAGCAGCCCTATCGGAGATACGCAGTATTTT. Its translation: CASSPIGDTQYF. The whole variable domain, filled in from reference TRBV9 and TRBJ2-3, reads DSGVTQTPKHLITATGQRVTLRCSPRSGDLSVYWYQQSLDQGLQFLIQYYNGEERAKGNILERFSAQQFPDLHSELNLSSLELGDSALYFCASSPIGDTQYFGPGTRLTVL.

The chain uses TRBV25-1 and TRBJ2-3; TRBD1 aligns across 7 bases. The germline V gene has CDR1 MGHDK and CDR2 SYGVNS. V trimming: 5 bases; J trimming: 5 bases; junction bases outside the gene matches: 10. The CDR3 sequence is 15 residues long. In DNA, the CDR3 is TGTGCCAGCAGTCACCGGGACAGCGAGTTAGATACGCAGTATTTT. It encodes CASSHRDSELDTQYF. The full variable domain, rest sourced from reference TRBV25-1 and TRBJ2-3, is EADIYQTPRYLVIGTGKKITLECSQTMGHDKMYWYQQDPGMELHLIHYSYGVNSTEKGDLSSESTVSRIRTEHFPLTLESARPSHTSQYLCASSHRDSELDTQYFGPGTRLTVL.

This chain uses TRBV27 with TRBJ2-3; D may be TRBD2 (6 bases). Germline CDR1 reads MNHEY; CDR2 reads SMNVEV (reference sequence). The V end was cut by 5 bases, the J end by 6 bases, with 12 bases between. This CDR3 spans 13 amino acids. The CDR3 sequence is CASSQTGGDTQYF. DNA of the CDR3: TGTGCCAGCAGTCAGACCGGAGGGGATACGCAGTATTTT.